This TCR beta chain originates from a study of shared clonotypes between healthy human individuals. Overall study context: In total, the donors were two women and a few men aged 18 to 49.

CDR1 is SGDLS and CDR2 is YYNGEE in the germline V gene. The CDR3 contains 18 residues. With V trimmed by 2 bases and J by 5 bases, 10 bases remained unmatched. Some 30,000 T cell genomes, or roughly 200 ng DNA, went into the sorted-subset replicate PCRs. Profiled with immunoSEQ multiplex PCR; TCRdb holds only in-frame clones, not every one. In the table there are some 320,000 clones, roughly 91% of which are singletons. Findings and limits, study-wide: Non-shared clonotypes had lower generation probabilities than clonotypes shared by all four sorted-subset donors.

Note on this clone: The antigen is not known.

This TCR was sampled from a man aged 18-30 years in good health. Sequencing was done on a sample of memory CD8+ T cells sorted from blood. The subset is: CD45RO+ cells pooled with CCR7-negative TemRA cells. The chain employs TRBV9 and TRBJ2-7; 16 bases align to TRBD2. CDR3: CASSVAGLAGGPGDEQYF. DNA of the CDR3: TGTGCCAGCAGCGTCGCGGGACTAGCGGGAGGGCCGGGGGACGAGCAGTACTTC. The full variable domain, in which reference TRBV9 and TRBJ2-7 provide the parts outside the CDR3, is DSGVTQTPKHLITATGQRVTLRCSPRSGDLSVYWYQQSLDQGLQFLIQYYNGEERAKGNILERFSAQQFPDLHSELNLSSLELGDSALYFCASSVAGLAGGPGDEQYFGPGTRLTVT.